The clone carrying this TCR beta chain has just one count. Its antigen is unknown. With a much larger clone just one base away, this may be a read error. This record comes from a study of response to subunit inactivated influenza vaccine. Germline V CDR1 and CDR2: SEHNR, FQNEAQ (reference sequence). There are 15 residues in the CDR3. The V and J ends lost 5 bases and 6 bases respectively, with 17 bases between them. From the RT-PCR reads, TCRdb called clonotypes with MiXCR, one entry per CDR3 protein. The sample has approximately 500,000 distinct CDR3 sequences, 14% seen once. General study results and limits: Each seasonal flu vaccination may recruit only limited new T cells, authors suggested.

Sequenced material: PBMCs from blood, taken 11 to 12 days after vaccination. The rearrangement links TRBV7-9 to TRBJ2-1; D is tentatively TRBD1 or TRBD2 (5 bases each). The receptor comes from a man aged 50-60 years who received an inactivated influenza vaccine. CDR3 sequence reads: CASSGSGTPCNEQFF. In DNA, the CDR3 is TGTGCCAGCAGCGGCTCCGGGACGCCTTGCAATGAGCAGTTCTTC.